One sample yielded the 12 T cell receptor beta chains listed below, sequenced in a study of regulatory T cells in long-lasting Graves disease (dated by TCRdb to the early 2020s). Library method: multiplex PCR. The instrument given in TCRdb is Illumina HiSeq 4000. To build TCR beta libraries, CDR3 regions were amplified by Arm-PCR using iRepertoire HTBI primers. Using fastp at Q25 and MiXCR, TCRdb reprocessed the public reads and kept productive beta chains. Records with the same CDR3 protein are collapsed into one entry carrying the most frequent genes and DNA. The sample table lists about 470,000 distinct CDR3 sequences, 15% to 20% of them with a count of one. The top ten constitute more than 10% of the sample. This specimen's time point label, per the study, means: newly diagnosed GD, antithyroid drugs for less than 3 months. For both TCR sequencing and RNA sequencing, RNA was extracted from PBMCs using TRIzol.

This same sample was also taken into another study, of T cells in Graves' hyperthyroidism and ophthalmopathy.

The sample in question was peripheral blood mononuclear cells (PBMCs), obtained at new diagnosis, from a patient treated with antithyroid drugs. These TCRs come from a man in his forties with Graves disease. Donor details come from another sample of the same person, matched by shared clones.

In its sample, this clonotype was seen many times. The J gene is TRBJ2-5, the V gene TRBV6-2 or TRBV6-3; tentative D call: TRBD2 (5 bases). From germline, CDR1 is MNHEY and CDR2 SVGEGT. V lost 6 bases and J 2 bases, leaving 19 bases between the germline ends. CDR3 length: 16 amino acids. This CDR3 reads CASRPGYGGPQETQYF. The DNA for the CDR3 is TGTGCCAGCAGACCCGGGTACGGCGGGCCTCAAGAGACCCAGTACTTC.

Remarks on this clonotype: Without the conserved terminal phenylalanine or tryptophan, this CDR3 likely stems from a read error. J is TRBJ1-1 and V is TRBV5-1; possible D gene TRBD1, 6 bases. Germline V gene sequence: CDR1 SGHRS, CDR2 YFSETQ. The V and J ends lost 5 bases and 0 bases respectively, with 14 bases between them. This CDR3 has 15 residues. CDR3 sequence: CASRVTTGMNTEAFS. The DNA of the CDR3 is TGCGCCAGCAGGGTAACTACAGGGATGAACACTGAAGCTTTCTCT.

CDR3 loop: CASSLPGQASSGANVLTF. The CDR3, as DNA: TGTGCCAGCAGTTTGCCGGGACAGGCGAGCTCTGGGGCCAACGTCCTGACTTTC. The chain recombines TRBV27 with TRBJ2-6; 8 positions match TRBD1. CDR1 is MNHEY and CDR2 is SMNVEV in the germline V gene (reference sequence). V lost 3 bases to trimming and J lost 0 bases; unmatched junction nucleotides: 7. The length of the CDR3 is 18 residues. Combining the CDR3 with reference TRBV27 and TRBJ2-6 gives the whole variable domain EAQVTQNPRYLITVTGKKLTVTCSQNMNHEYMSWYRQDPGLGLRQIYYSMNVEVTDKGDVPEGYKVSRKEKRNFPLILESPSPNQTSLYFCASSLPGQASSGANVLTFGAGSRLTVL.

This clonotype was counted many times. The chain uses TRBV29-1 and TRBJ2-1; TRBD2 might be the D (7 bases). V was trimmed by 8 bases and J by 9 bases, leaving 23 bases between them. The CDR3 sequence is 14 residues long. Germline V CDR1 and CDR2: SQVTM, ANQGSEA. CDR3 sequence (DNA): TGCAGCTCCTCCCCGGGGGGCGGGAGATTTGAGCAGTTCTTC. It specifies CSSSPGGGRFEQFF.

This clonotype has only a few counts. The chain links TRBV19 to TRBJ2-1, with 12 bases matching TRBD2. Germline V gene data show CDR1 as LNHDA and CDR2 as SQIVND (reference sequence). The J segment lost 12 bases and the V segment lost 7 bases, leaving 16 bases of the junction unmatched. This CDR3 contains 16 residues. The CDR3 spells CASNPLGLAGSFAQFF. The CDR3, as DNA: TGTGCCAGTAACCCCTTAGGACTAGCGGGAAGTTTTGCGCAGTTCTTC. Together with reference TRBV19 and TRBJ2-1, the CDR3 gives the full variable domain: DGGITQSPKYLFRKEGQNVTLSCEQNLNHDAMYWYRQDPGQGLRLIYYSQIVNDFQKGDIAEGYSVSREKKESFPLTVTSAQKNPTAFYLCASNPLGLAGSFAQFFGPGTRLTVL.

This clonotype showed up many times. The chain recombines TRBV7-8 with TRBJ2-7, with 9 nucleotides matching TRBD1. The germline CDR1 and CDR2 sequences are SGHVS and FQNEAQ. Trimming took 8 bases from V and 6 from J; bases not matched to a gene: 8. The CDR3 spans 13 residues. Here the CDR3 DNA reads TGTGCCAGCGGCCGGGACAGGGTGAGCGAGCAGTACTTC. Amino acids: CASGRDRVSEQYF.

This chain links TRBV6-2 or TRBV6-3 with TRBJ2-1, with 11 positions matching TRBD2. Germline V CDR1 and CDR2: MNHEY, SVGEGT. This CDR3 has 13 residues. The junction had 3 bases not matched to a gene; V was cut back by 7 bases and J by 7 bases. CDR3 bases: TGTGCCAGCAAACTAGCGGGAGAAAATGAGCAGTTCTTC. This encodes CASKLAGENEQFF.

This clonotype appeared many times. This sequence joins TRBV13 and TRBJ2-5, with unresolved D. The CDR3 is made up of 14 amino acids. V was shortened by 2 bases and J by 0 bases, with 7 bases between the two germline ends. Germline assignment: CDR1 PRHDT and CDR2 FYEKMQ (reference sequence). The CDR3 loop is CASSLTLYQETQYF. The CDR3 DNA reads TGTGCCAGCAGCTTAACGTTATACCAAGAGACCCAGTACTTC. Full variable domain (missing parts from reference TRBV13 and TRBJ2-5): AAGVIQSPRHLIKEKRETATLKCYPIPRHDTVYWYQQGPGQDPQFLISFYEKMQSDKGSIPDRFSAQQFSDYHSELNMSSLELGDSALYFCASSLTLYQETQYFGPGTRLLVL.

The chain joins TRBV5-1 to TRBJ1-5; perhaps TRBD1 as D (5 bases). Germline CDR1 and CDR2: SGHRS and YFSETQ. The CDR3 runs 17 residues. Between the trimmed V and J ends, which lost 3 bases and 2 bases, there was a span of 18 bases. The CDR3 protein is CASSWGVGQGGNQPQHF. The CDR3 DNA is TGCGCCAGCAGCTGGGGCGTAGGCCAGGGAGGCAATCAGCCCCAGCATTTT.

A note on this clonotype: It may be a read error: a sequence one base away is much more abundant. The genes are TRBV5-1 and TRBJ2-2; 9 bases line up with TRBD1. V lost 0 bases and J lost 6; bases outside the gene matches: 15. The CDR3 is 19 residues long. Per germline, CDR1 SGHRS and CDR2 YFSETQ. DNA of the CDR3: TGCGCCAGCAGCTTGGCCCGTGGGACAGGGTTTTTCAACGCCGGGGAGCTGTTTTTT. Its protein is CASSLARGTGFFNAGELFF. Based on the CDR3 plus reference TRBV5-1 and TRBJ2-2, the full variable domain is KAGVTQTPRYLIKTRGQQVTLSCSPISGHRSVSWYQQTPGQGLQFLFEYFSETQRNKGNFPGRFSGRQFSNSRSEMNVSTLELGDSALYLCASSLARGTGFFNAGELFFGEGSRLTVL.

The chain links TRBV29-1 to TRBJ2-1, with D tentatively TRBD2 (6 bases). The V end was cut by 7 bases, the J end by 9 bases, with 13 bases between. The CDR3 is 11 amino acids. Germline V gene sequence: CDR1 SQVTM, CDR2 ANQGSEA. CDR3: CSGGDVSEQFF. CDR3 in DNA: TGCAGCGGGGGGGATGTGAGTGAGCAGTTCTTC.

This clonotype came up many times. The CDR3 sequence: CASSSRDRPYTEAFF. CDR3 nucleotides: TGTGCCAGCAGTTCCAGGGACAGGCCTTACACTGAAGCTTTCTTT. The chain employs TRBV28 and TRBJ1-1; 8 nucleotides agree with TRBD1. The germline V gene has CDR1 MDHEN and CDR2 SYDVKM. V dropped 4 bases and J dropped 3; count of bases not matched to a gene: 7. CDR3 length: 15 residues.